The sequence of this T cell receptor (beta chain) was determined in a study of blood T cell repertoires in COVID-19. Assay: immunoSEQ multiplex PCR; the TCRdb copy retains only in-frame clones and omits some. The repertoire holds 130,000 to 150,000 clones, with 84% as singletons. Germline assignment: CDR1 SNHLY and CDR2 FYNNEI. The CDR3 covers 16 residues. V lost 0 bases and J lost 0, with 10 bases in between. The sequence came from a man aged 35 to 55 with acute COVID-19. This chain uses TRBV2 with TRBJ2-3; TRBD2 is a possible D gene (7 bases). Sequenced material: PBMCs or T cells enriched from blood (not recorded which). CDR3 coding DNA: TGTGCCAGCAGTGAAGCGCGGGGGCATAGCACAGATACGCAGTATTTT. Translation gives CASSEARGHSTDTQYF.